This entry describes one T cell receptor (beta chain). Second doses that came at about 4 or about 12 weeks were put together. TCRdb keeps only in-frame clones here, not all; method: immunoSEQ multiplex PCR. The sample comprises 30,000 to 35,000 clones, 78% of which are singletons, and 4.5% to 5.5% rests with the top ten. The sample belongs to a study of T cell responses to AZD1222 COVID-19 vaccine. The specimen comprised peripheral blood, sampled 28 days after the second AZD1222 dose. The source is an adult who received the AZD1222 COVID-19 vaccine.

The CDR3 DNA is TGTGCCAGCAGACGGACAGGGAGCTCCTATAATTCACCCCTCCACTTT. Translation gives CASRRTGSSYNSPLHF. This sequence joins TRBV3-1 (or the pseudogene TRBV3-2) and TRBJ1-6, with 8 positions matching TRBD1. Losses at the gene ends were 6 bases for V and 0 bases for J; bases not matched to a gene: 4. Germline CDR1 reads LGHDT; CDR2 reads YNNKEL (reference sequence). The CDR3 is 16 residues long.